The clone carrying this TCR beta chain was recorded a few times. The CDR3 contains 12 residues. Looked up from germline, CDR1 is MDHEN and CDR2 is SYDVKM. Deletions cut 7 bases from V and 7 bases from J, with 11 bases between. The data were obtained in a study of shared clonotypes between healthy human individuals. Across the whole study: Three plates each covered CD4 naive and memory; CD8 naive two, CD8 memory one.

Subsets obtained from CD4+ cells comprised CD45RA+ naive and CD45RA-negative memory cells. The assay used deep level. The method was immunoSEQ multiplex PCR; TCRdb's version includes in-frame clones alone and lacks a portion of them. The table has some 1.1 million clones, approximately 80% seen once. V is TRBV28 and J is TRBJ1-5; no reliable D call. The receptor comes from a man in his late teens or twenties in good health. Some clones in this sample may be carry-over from other donors' samples. Sequencing was carried out using memory CD4+ T cells from PBMCs. Subset noted: CD45RA-negative fraction. CDR3 sequence reads: CASNGYGQPQHF. In nucleotides, the CDR3 is TGTGCCAGCAATGGATACGGGCAGCCCCAGCATTTT. Looking up the rest from reference TRBV28 and TRBJ1-5 gives the full variable domain: DVKVTQSSRYLVKRTGEKVFLECVQDMDHENMFWYRQDPGLGLRLIYFSYDVKMKEKGDIPEGYSVSREKKERFSLILESASTNQTSMYLCASNGYGQPQHFGDGTRLSIL.